This TCR beta chain was captured by sequencing in a study of cytomegalovirus exposure and HLA in healthy donors. Study summary: The 100 to 150 validation repertoires used the same platform as the approximately 670 first-cohort repertoires, a later analysis reported. Study outcomes and limitations: TCR beta chains numbering some 150 were designated cytomegalovirus-associated. Reportedly, diagnosis of cytomegalovirus status by the classifier showed high specificity and sensitivity. The tendency of first-cohort TCR clusters to co-occur in the 120 or so validation repertoires was identified by a subsequent analysis.

Libraries were prepared by immunoSEQ multiplex PCR; TCRdb keeps only in-frame clonotypes and omits some of them. The table shows about 120,000 clones, with 85% to 90% occurring only once. Notes on this clone: Its target is not known.

The receptor's source is a woman under 30 in good health and CMV-seronegative. The sequenced material came from PBMCs.

CDR3 nucleotide sequence: TGTGCCAGCAGTGTTACTAGTGCCTCCTACGAGCAGTACGTC. Translating it yields CASSVTSASYEQYV. V is TRBV6-1 and J is TRBJ2-7; D is possibly TRBD2 (5 bases). This CDR3 comprises 14 residues. CDR1 and CDR2 (germline): MNHNS, SASEGT. V lost 4 bases, J lost 0 bases, and 10 bases lay in between.